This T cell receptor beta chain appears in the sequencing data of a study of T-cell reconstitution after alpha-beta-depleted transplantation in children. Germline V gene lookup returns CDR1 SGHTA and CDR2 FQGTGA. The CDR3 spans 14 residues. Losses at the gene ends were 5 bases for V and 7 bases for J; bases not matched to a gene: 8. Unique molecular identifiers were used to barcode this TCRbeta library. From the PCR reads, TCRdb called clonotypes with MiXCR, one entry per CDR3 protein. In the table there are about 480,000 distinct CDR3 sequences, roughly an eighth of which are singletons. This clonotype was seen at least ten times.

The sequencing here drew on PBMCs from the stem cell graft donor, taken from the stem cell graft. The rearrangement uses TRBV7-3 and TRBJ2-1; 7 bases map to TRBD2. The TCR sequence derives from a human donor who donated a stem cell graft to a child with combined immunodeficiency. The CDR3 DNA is TGTGCCAGCAGCCCAGGACTAGAGTGGAATGAGCAGTTCTTC. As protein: CASSPGLEWNEQFF.